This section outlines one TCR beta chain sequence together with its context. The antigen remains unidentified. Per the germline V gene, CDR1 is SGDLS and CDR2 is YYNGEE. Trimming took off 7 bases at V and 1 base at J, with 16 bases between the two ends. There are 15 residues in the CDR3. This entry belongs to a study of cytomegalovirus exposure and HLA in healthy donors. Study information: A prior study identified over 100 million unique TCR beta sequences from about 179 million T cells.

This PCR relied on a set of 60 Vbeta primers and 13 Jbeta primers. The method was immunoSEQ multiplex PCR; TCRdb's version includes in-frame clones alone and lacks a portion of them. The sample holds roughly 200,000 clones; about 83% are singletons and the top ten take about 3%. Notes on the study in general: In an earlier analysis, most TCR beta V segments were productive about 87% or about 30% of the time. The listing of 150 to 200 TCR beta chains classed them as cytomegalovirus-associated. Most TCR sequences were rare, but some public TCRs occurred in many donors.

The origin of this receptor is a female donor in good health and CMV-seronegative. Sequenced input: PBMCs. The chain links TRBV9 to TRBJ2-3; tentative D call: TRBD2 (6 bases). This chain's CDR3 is CASARGREGTDTQYF. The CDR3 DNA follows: TGTGCCAGCGCGCGGGGCAGGGAGGGCACAGATACGCAGTATTTT.